The 18 T cell receptor beta chains below come from one sample, sequenced in a study of blood T cell repertoires in COVID-19. TCRdb keeps only in-frame clones here, not all; method: immunoSEQ multiplex PCR. The sample gives 85,000 to 100,000 clones, around three quarters of which show up once; around 9% is in the top ten. Sequenced material: peripheral blood. These receptors came from a middle-aged man who had recovered from COVID-19.

The chain has TRBV11-2 and TRBJ1-2; 7 positions agree with TRBD1. CDR1 is SGHAT, CDR2 FQNNGV, per germline. This CDR3 has 13 residues. V lost 3 bases to trimming and J lost 3 bases; unmatched junction nucleotides: 1. The CDR3 here is CASSFTGDYGYTF. DNA of the CDR3: TGTGCCAGCAGCTTTACAGGGGACTATGGCTACACCTTC.

The chain employs TRBV2 and TRBJ2-7; D uncertain. Trimming pared 2 bases from V and 7 bases from J, leaving 9 bases between. The CDR3 runs to 12 residues. Per the germline V gene, CDR1 is SNHLY and CDR2 is FYNNEI. The CDR3 protein is CASSEFYREQYF. The CDR3 nucleotides are TGTGCCAGCAGTGAATTTTACCGGGAGCAGTACTTC.

The V call is TRBV11-1, the J call TRBJ2-3, with 8 bases aligning to TRBD1. Per germline, CDR1 SGHAT and CDR2 FQDESV (reference sequence). This CDR3 is built from 16 residues. V was clipped by 5 bases and J by 11 bases; unmatched bases: 18. DNA of the CDR3: TGTGCCAGCAGCCCCTGGGACAGGTCTGATTACGGAGGGCAGTATTTT. It codes for CASSPWDRSDYGGQYF.

This clone appeared once. The rearrangement links TRBV7-8 to TRBJ2-2; 12 bases agree with TRBD2. Losses at the gene ends were 3 bases for V and 5 bases for J; bases not matched to a gene: 7. The CDR3 covers 17 residues. The germline V gene has CDR1 SGHVS and CDR2 FQNEAQ. CDR3 nucleotides: TGTGCCAGCAGCTTCCCTAGCGGGAGGGCCAAGACCGGGGAGCTGTTTTTT. As protein: CASSFPSGRAKTGELFF.

This rearrangement joins TRBV25-1 to TRBJ2-7, with D hard to call. In germline, CDR1 is MGHDK, CDR2 SYGVNS. The CDR3 contains 11 residues. V lost 4 bases and J lost 5, with 6 bases in between. The CDR3 coding sequence is TGTGCCAGCAGTGGCAGGAACGAGCAGTACTTC. Translation: CASSGRNEQYF.

Here the CDR3 reads CSGRRGGSSYEQYF. DNA of the CDR3: TGCAGCGGCCGGCGCGGCGGGAGCTCCTACGAGCAGTACTTC. The V and J genes are TRBV29-1 and TRBJ2-7, with 7 bases lining up with TRBD2. The CDR3 loop spans 14 amino acids. The V segment lost 7 bases and the J segment 0 bases; nucleotides outside the gene matches: 9. Germline CDR1 is SQVTM and CDR2 is ANQGSEA.

This clone showed up just a few times. This chain uses TRBV5-6 with TRBJ2-3; 10 bases match TRBD1. Germline assignment: CDR1 SGHDT and CDR2 YYEEEE. V lost 4 bases, J lost 5 bases, and 10 bases stayed unmatched. The CDR3 loop spans 16 amino acids. CDR3 nucleotides: TGTGCCAGCAGCCGAGTTTGGGGGACAGGGGAAGATACGCAGTATTTT. Translation gives CASSRVWGTGEDTQYF. The variable domain in full, with the rest retrieved from reference TRBV5-6 and TRBJ2-3, is DAGVTQSPTHLIKTRGQQVTLRCSPKSGHDTVSWYQQALGQGPQFIFQYYEEEERQRGNFPDRFSGHQFPNYSSELNVNALLLGDSALYLCASSRVWGTGEDTQYFGPGTRLTVL.

V and J are TRBV29-1 and TRBJ2-1; 7 bases match TRBD2. The CDR3 has 14 residues. V lost 7 bases to trimming and J lost 3 bases; unmatched junction nucleotides: 9. Per the germline V gene, CDR1 is SQVTM and CDR2 is ANQGSEA. CDR3 in amino acids: CSAALASRYNEQFF. The DNA for the CDR3 is TGCAGCGCCGCACTAGCGTCCCGCTACAATGAGCAGTTCTTC.

The rearrangement uses TRBV11-2 and TRBJ2-3; 9 bases are shared with TRBD2. CDR3 size: 15 residues. CDR1 and CDR2 from the germline V gene are SGHAT and FQNNGV. J gave up 6 bases and V 7 bases, and 11 bases lay outside the gene matches. The CDR3 loop reads CASTPLGGRGDTQYF. The CDR3 region has the DNA TGTGCCAGCACCCCTCTGGGCGGGAGGGGTGATACGCAGTATTTT. Based on the CDR3 plus reference TRBV11-2 and TRBJ2-3, the full variable domain is EAGVAQSPRYKIIEKRQSVAFWCNPISGHATLYWYQQILGQGPKLLIQFQNNGVVDDSQLPKDRFSAERLKGVDSTLKIQPAKLEDSAVYLCASTPLGGRGDTQYFGPGTRLTVL.

This clone is a singleton in its sample. This chain connects TRBV6-5 to TRBJ2-7; the match to TRBD1 covers 7 bases. The CDR3 totals 14 residues. V dropped 4 bases and J dropped 6; count of bases not matched to a gene: 9. The germline gives CDR1 MNHEY, CDR2 SVGAGI. The CDR3 here is CASSSNQGVIEQYF. The CDR3 DNA follows: TGTGCCAGCAGTTCAAACCAGGGGGTAATCGAGCAGTACTTC.

The chain employs TRBV2 and TRBJ2-1; no firm D call. Germline loops: CDR1 SNHLY, CDR2 FYNNEI. Trimming took 3 bases from V and 7 from J, leaving 10 bases between them. The CDR3 spans 13 residues. The CDR3 spells CASSDGLRNEQFF. CDR3 sequence (DNA): TGTGCCAGCAGTGACGGCCTGAGGAATGAGCAGTTCTTC.

This clone was found a few times. The V and J genes are TRBV7-8 and TRBJ1-5; 7 bases agree with TRBD1. Germline V gene lookup returns CDR1 SGHVS and CDR2 FQNEAQ. This CDR3 is 14 amino acids long. V was clipped by 2 bases and J by 4 bases; unmatched bases: 2. This CDR3 reads CASSLPGQNQPQHF. The CDR3, as DNA: TGTGCCAGCAGCTTACCGGGACAGAATCAGCCCCAGCATTTT. The full variable domain, rest sourced from reference TRBV7-8 and TRBJ1-5, is GAGVSQSPRYKVAKRGQDVALRCDPISGHVSLFWYQQALGQGPEFLTYFQNEAQLDKSGLPSDRFFAERPEGSVSTLKIQRTQQEDSAVYLCASSLPGQNQPQHFGDGTRLSIL.

The chain joins TRBV7-2 to TRBJ2-7, with D hard to call. The length of the CDR3 is 15 residues. Trimming shortened V by 1 base and J by 6 bases, and 16 bases separated the two germline ends. The V gene's germline CDR1 is SGHTA and CDR2 FQGNSA. The CDR3 protein is CASSLGTVVTGEQYF. The CDR3 DNA reads as TGTGCCAGCAGCTTAGGAACGGTTGTGACGGGCGAGCAGTACTTC. Full variable domain (outside the CDR3, taken from reference TRBV7-2 and TRBJ2-7): GAGVSQSPSNKVTEKGKDVELRCDPISGHTALYWYRQSLGQGLEFLIYFQGNSAPDKSGLPSDRFSAERTGGSVSTLTIQRTQQEDSAVYLCASSLGTVVTGEQYFGPGTRLTVT.

The V and J genes are TRBV28 and TRBJ2-4, with TRBD2 identical over 7 bases. The V gene end was trimmed by 6 bases and the J gene end by 1 base; junction bases not matched to a gene: 3. CDR3 length: 14 amino acids. The V gene's germline CDR1 is MDHEN and CDR2 SYDVKM. The CDR3 DNA reads TGTGCCAGCAGGGCGGGAGTGGCCAAAAACATTCAGTACTTC. This sequence encodes CASRAGVAKNIQYF.

The genes are TRBV5-1 and TRBJ1-2, with TRBD1 matching over 8 bases. Trimming at V came to 4 bases and at J to 6 bases, leaving 5 bases not matched to a gene. The germline gives CDR1 SGHRS, CDR2 YFSETQ. CDR3 size: 13 residues. The CDR3 DNA sequence: TGCGCCAGCAGCATTGACAGGGGAGATGGCTACACCTTC. Protein sequence: CASSIDRGDGYTF.

The chain is built from TRBV19 and TRBJ1-1; D is possibly TRBD1 (5 bases). In germline, CDR1 is LNHDA, CDR2 SQIVND (reference sequence). Trimming took off 1 base at V and 6 bases at J, with 12 bases between the two ends. The CDR3 runs to 14 residues. This CDR3 reads CASSIGWGGPEAFF. CDR3 nucleotide sequence: TGTGCCAGTAGTATAGGTTGGGGGGGTCCTGAAGCTTTCTTT.

This clone occurred a few times. The CDR3 nucleotides read TGTGCCAGCAGTCCAGGGGGCTACGAGCAGTACTTC. It codes for CASSPGGYEQYF. The chain carries TRBV6-2 or TRBV6-3 and TRBJ2-7, with 7 bases matching TRBD1. J lost 3 bases, V lost 5 bases, and 1 base had no gene match. Germline CDR1 MNHEY, CDR2 SVGEGT. This CDR3 comprises 12 residues.

The J gene is TRBJ2-1, the V gene TRBV28; 12 bases align to TRBD2. The CDR3 contains 15 residues. CDR1 is MDHEN, CDR2 SYDVKM, per germline. J was trimmed by 10 bases and V by 2 bases; bases with no gene match: 6. The CDR3 spells CASSLLAGGPKEQFF. DNA of the CDR3: TGTGCCAGCAGTTTACTAGCGGGAGGGCCAAAAGAGCAGTTCTTC.